One and the same sample provided the 2 T cell receptor beta chains below, sequenced in a study of PD-L1 blockade in urothelial cancer. Described time point: pretreatment peripheral blood. This table comes from immunoSEQ multiplex PCR, and its TCRdb copy is limited to in-frame clones, with some not included. Of approximately 50,000 clones in the sample, roughly 80% were seen once. The source was PBMCs, collected around atezolizumab (anti-PD-L1) treatment. All receptors derive from a man aged 50-59 years with urothelial cancer.

This clone was counted only a few times. The chain is built from TRBV5-4 and TRBJ2-2; a possible D gene is TRBD2 (6 bases). The length of the CDR3 is 16 residues. V gave up 5 bases and J gave up 2 bases, with 16 bases separating them. Germline CDR1 SGHNT, CDR2 YYREEE (reference sequence). CDR3 amino acids: CASSREPGLNTGELFF. The CDR3 DNA reads TGTGCCAGCAGTCGGGAACCGGGACTCAACACCGGGGAGCTGTTTTTT.

The CDR3 protein is CASSRGGTGGGGYTF. The CDR3 DNA sequence: TGTGCCAGCAGTCGGGGGGGGACAGGGGGCGGTGGCTACACCTTC. The chain links TRBV27 to TRBJ1-2; 12 bases map to TRBD1. V lost 5 bases, J lost 7 bases, and 8 bases stayed unmatched. The CDR3 totals 15 residues. The germline CDR1 and CDR2 sequences are MNHEY and SMNVEV (reference sequence).